This T cell receptor beta chain derives from a study of blood T cell repertoires in COVID-19. TCRdb's copy holds only in-frame clones and misses some; the assay was immunoSEQ multiplex PCR. The sample carries 200,000 to 250,000 clones, about 87% recorded once. Across fewer than 25 US areas, participants ranged in age from about 18 to 100 years. The study assigned cohorts using participant-reported clinical history. Germline V CDR1 and CDR2: SGHAT, FQNNGV. The CDR3 totals 18 residues. Trimming took 6 bases from V and 0 from J; bases not matched to a gene: 16. Specimen: PBMCs or T cells enriched from blood (not recorded which). The TCR sequence derives from a young woman with acute COVID-19. The genes are TRBV11-2 and TRBJ1-2, with TRBD1 matching over 7 bases. The CDR3 loop reads CASRFGTDLMLANYGYTF. In nucleotides, the CDR3 is TGTGCCAGCAGATTCGGGACAGACTTAATGTTAGCTAACTATGGCTACACCTTC.